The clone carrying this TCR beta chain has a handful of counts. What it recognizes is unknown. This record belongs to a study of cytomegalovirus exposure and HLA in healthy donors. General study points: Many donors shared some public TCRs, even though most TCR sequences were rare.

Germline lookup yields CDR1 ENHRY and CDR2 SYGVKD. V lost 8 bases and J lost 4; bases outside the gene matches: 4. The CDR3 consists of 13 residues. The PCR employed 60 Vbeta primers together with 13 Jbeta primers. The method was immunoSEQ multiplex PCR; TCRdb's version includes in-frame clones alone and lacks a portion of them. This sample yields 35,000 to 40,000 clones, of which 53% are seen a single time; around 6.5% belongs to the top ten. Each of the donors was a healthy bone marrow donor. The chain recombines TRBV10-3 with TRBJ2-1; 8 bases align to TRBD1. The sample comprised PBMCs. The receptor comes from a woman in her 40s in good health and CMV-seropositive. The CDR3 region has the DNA TGTGCCATCTCAACAGGGGGGTACAATGAGCAGTTCTTC. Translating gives CAISTGGYNEQFF.